This T cell receptor beta chain comes out of a study of CD8+CD57+ T cells in acquired aplastic anemia listed by TCRdb under 2018. About the full investigation: Extracted DNA from sorted CD4+ and CD8+ cells averaged around 3.3 ug, ranging from roughly 0.2 to 30 ug. CD8+CD57+ expansion was defined as a frequency above the mean frequency observed in healthy subjects.

Profiling of TCR beta VDJ combinations and CDR3 sequences used genomic DNA as the template. TCR repertoire sequencing was run on an Illumina HiSeq 2000. As for how the authors treated the data: TRBV/TRBJ rearrangement plots, CDR3 size and DJ length profiles, and Simpson's diversity index were used to evaluate the repertoires. The most abundant DNA sequence in the deep sequencing data was defined as the immunodominant clone. CDR3 amino acid sequences were checked for sharing across subjects and were also compared against the VDJdb database and published repertoires. TCRdb trimmed public reads at Q25 via fastp, called clones via MiXCR and kept in-frame beta chains. Records with the same CDR3 protein are collapsed into one entry carrying the most frequent genes and DNA. These V and J calls originate from TCRdb's pipeline instead of the authors' own analysis. For this sample the table gives around 430,000 distinct CDR3 sequences, of which 25% to 40% were detected only once. The ten largest account for around 0.82% of the sample.

Study-wide conclusions, independent of this receptor: Although some 28 CD8+ CDR3 sequences were shared by patients and controls, these sequences appeared highly expressed in patients and within the immunodominant clones of patients. Patients and healthy controls showed no significant difference in CD8+ Simpson's diversity (P=0.060).

Many counts were recorded for this clonotype. The antigen this receptor binds is unknown. Base qualities are missing; no much larger clone stands one base away. Patients chosen for sequencing had shown expansion of CD8+CD57+ cells by flow cytometry. Every patient had severe acquired aplastic anemia, diagnosed using the International Study of Aplastic Anemia and Agranulocytosis and Camitta criteria. At the time blood was sampled, none of the patients had received any therapy. In this study, sorted CD4+ and CD8+ T cells from the blood of healthy subjects and of severe aplastic anemia patients had their TCR repertoires deep-sequenced. Patients were enrolled under clinicaltrials.gov protocols 00001620, 01623167, 00001397, 00071045, 00081523 and 00961064 in the USA. Ficoll-Paque density gradient centrifugation was used to isolate peripheral blood mononuclear cells. Before DNA extraction, CD4+ and CD8+ T cells were sorted with FACS or magnetic beads.

Between the V and J ends, shortened by 3 bases and 3 bases respectively, the junction contains 15 bases. The CDR3 starts with the cysteine, ends with the phenylalanine, and has 15 residues. Just the 45-base CDR3 DNA is kept, in frame starting at base 1. CDR1 SGHTA and CDR2 FQGTGA are derived from the germline V gene. The chain is made from TRBV7-3 and TRBJ2-7; TRBD1 is perhaps the D gene, given 6 matching bases. This TCR came from a human donor with aplastic anemia. The sequencing input was sorted CD4+, CD8+, or CD8+CD57+ T cells (not recorded which) from PBMCs. The nucleotides read TGTGCCAGCAGCTTGGGACACCCGGGGAACTACGAGCAGTACTTC. Its translation reads: CASSLGHPGNYEQYF.